One sample yielded the 13 T cell receptor beta chains listed below, sequenced in a study of blood T cell repertoires in COVID-19. The data were produced by immunoSEQ multiplex PCR, yet TCRdb's version contains in-frame clones alone and is incomplete. The sample includes 100,000 to 150,000 clones, 55% to 75% of them seen just once. Material for sequencing was peripheral blood. These receptors all come from a woman in her 70s with acute or convalescent COVID-19.

V and J are TRBV18 and TRBJ2-1; TRBD2 agrees at 11 bases. Germline values: CDR1 KGHSH, CDR2 LQKENI. The CDR3 consists of 14 residues. The J segment lost 12 bases and the V segment lost 4 bases, leaving 8 bases of the junction unmatched. The CDR3 DNA reads TGTGCCAGCTCACGGACTAGCGGGCCGGGCGGGCAGTTCTTC. It is translated as CASSRTSGPGGQFF.

The V and J genes are TRBV10-3 and TRBJ2-3, with D perhaps TRBD1 (6 bases). Germline CDR1 is ENHRY and CDR2 is SYGVKD. The V end was cut by 10 bases, the J end by 0 bases, with 17 bases between. CDR3 length equals 15 residues. DNA of the CDR3: TGTGCCACTACCCACCAGGGGCCGAGCACAGATACGCAGTATTTT. This encodes CATTHQGPSTDTQYF.

The chain is built from TRBV18 and TRBJ2-7; 8 positions agree with TRBD2. This CDR3 has 19 amino acids. J was trimmed by 0 bases and V by 2 bases; bases with no gene match: 15. Looked up from germline, CDR1 is KGHSH and CDR2 is LQKENI. DNA for the CDR3: TGTGCCAGCTCACCAATACCACCCACGGGAGGGACGAGCTCCTACGAGCAGTACTTC. Protein sequence: CASSPIPPTGGTSSYEQYF.

This CDR3 is CASSEASGLRQPQHF. CDR3 in DNA: TGTGCCAGCAGTGAAGCATCAGGGCTACGGCAGCCCCAGCATTTT. The chain couples TRBV6-1 to TRBJ1-5; possible D gene TRBD1, 5 bases. The CDR3 consists of 15 residues. The V gene's germline CDR1 is MNHNS and CDR2 SASEGT. V lost 0 bases and J 7 bases, leaving 13 bases between the germline ends.

The chain combines TRBV25-1 with TRBJ1-4, with 9 bases matching TRBD1. The CDR3 consists of 15 residues. V was pared by 7 bases and J by 0 bases, with 3 bases of the junction left unmatched. The germline V gene has CDR1 MGHDK and CDR2 SYGVNS. The CDR3 region is CASTGQGPTNEKLFF. For the CDR3, the DNA is TGTGCCAGCACCGGACAGGGGCCAACTAATGAAAAACTGTTTTTT.

The chain carries TRBV7-9 and TRBJ2-2, with D possibly matching TRBD2 (5 bases). V gave up 0 bases and J gave up 4 bases, with 6 bases separating them. Germline CDR1 is SEHNR and CDR2 is FQNEAQ (reference sequence). This CDR3 is 14 amino acids long. CDR3 loop: CASSLAGSTGELFF. The CDR3 bases are TGTGCCAGCAGCTTAGCGGGGAGCACCGGGGAGCTGTTTTTT.

This clone was counted a few times. The chain links TRBV29-1 to TRBJ1-1, with a tentative D call TRBD1 (5 bases). With 4 bases removed from V and 6 bases from J, the gap between germline ends came to 9 bases. The CDR3 contains 11 residues. Germline V gene sequence: CDR1 SQVTM, CDR2 ANQGSEA. CDR3 in amino acids: CSVVQAPEAFF. The CDR3 DNA reads TGCAGCGTTGTACAGGCCCCTGAAGCTTTCTTT.

V is TRBV11-3 and J is TRBJ1-2, with TRBD1 as a possible D gene (5 bases). The CDR3 is made up of 13 amino acids. CDR1 and CDR2 from the germline V gene are SGHNT and YENEEA. V was trimmed by 2 bases and J by 5 bases, leaving 9 bases between them. As DNA, the CDR3 is TGTGCCAGCAGCTTAAGTGGACAATATGGCTACACCTTC. This gives the protein CASSLSGQYGYTF.

The rearrangement uses TRBV28 and TRBJ2-5, with D maybe TRBD2 (5 bases). Germline V lookup: CDR1 MDHEN, CDR2 SYDVKM. The CDR3 loop spans 14 amino acids. The ends were cut back, 5 bases at V and 7 bases at J, with 17 bases in the middle. The CDR3 DNA reads TGTGCCAGCAGTCTGGCCGGGATGGTCGGGACCCAGTACTTC. Its protein is CASSLAGMVGTQYF.

This clone was picked up a small number of times. The chain combines TRBV12-5 with TRBJ2-5; 9 nucleotides line up with TRBD2. The germline V gene encodes CDR1 LGHNT and CDR2 FRNRAP. The V gene end was trimmed by 3 bases and the J gene end by 3 bases; junction bases not matched to a gene: 8. The CDR3 loop spans 16 amino acids. CDR3 region: CASGLGLAGSKETQYF. The CDR3 DNA reads as TGTGCTAGTGGTTTAGGCCTAGCGGGGAGTAAAGAGACCCAGTACTTC.

The gene calls are TRBV6-1 and TRBJ2-4, with D perhaps matching TRBD2 (5 bases). From germline, CDR1 is MNHNS and CDR2 SASEGT. The CDR3 is 13 amino acids. The V end lost 2 bases, the J end lost 6 bases, and 8 bases lay between the germline ends. CDR3 loop: CASSEHRGNIQYF. CDR3 DNA: TGTGCCAGCAGTGAACACCGGGGAAACATTCAGTACTTC.

The gene calls are TRBV4-3 and TRBJ2-7; TRBD2 is a possible D gene (5 bases). CDR3 length: 15 residues. The germline V gene encodes CDR1 LGHNA and CDR2 YSLEER. V was shortened by 0 bases and J by 3 bases, with 12 bases between the two germline ends. The CDR3 spells CASSQESGILYEQYF. The CDR3, as DNA: TGCGCCAGCAGCCAAGAGTCCGGGATCCTCTACGAGCAGTACTTC.

The chain carries TRBV28 and TRBJ2-4; D is undetermined. Trimming pared 2 bases from V and 0 bases from J, leaving 8 bases between. This CDR3 has 15 amino acids. Germline V CDR1 and CDR2: MDHEN, SYDVKM. The CDR3 DNA reads as TGTGCCAGCAGTTTACGCACAGTAGCCAAAAACATTCAGTACTTC. Translation: CASSLRTVAKNIQYF.